What follows are 15 T cell receptor beta chains derived from one specimen sequenced in a study of beta chain features in type 1 diabetes. The investigators reverse transcribed all of the isolated RNA, so they sequenced expressed TCRB transcripts. Some clones are missing from TCRdb's copy, which holds only in-frame ones; the method was immunoSEQ multiplex PCR. Of a few hundred thousand clones listed, 11% to 15% were seen once; the top ten hold 6.7%. The sequencing sample was made of central memory CD4+ T cells from blood. The origin of the receptors is a man aged 25 to 45 in good health.

V is TRBV6-6 and J is TRBJ2-3; no firm D call. The germline V gene encodes CDR1 MNHNY and CDR2 SVGAGI (reference sequence). V was pared by 5 bases and J by 1 base, with 16 bases between. The CDR3 runs to 16 residues. The CDR3 here is CASSTRPSSGTDTQYF. CDR3 in DNA: TGTGCCAGCAGTACCCGACCCTCCTCGGGCACAGATACGCAGTATTTT.

This clone showed up just a few times. The rearrangement joins TRBV9 to TRBJ1-1, with D tentatively TRBD1 (5 bases). This CDR3 region has 13 residues. The germline gives CDR1 SGDLS, CDR2 YYNGEE. V was shortened by 4 bases and J by 1 base, with 8 bases between the two germline ends. As DNA, the CDR3 is TGTGCCAGCAGCTTTGGGGGGAACACTGAAGCTTTCTTT. Translated: CASSFGGNTEAFF.

The V and J genes are TRBV7-6 and TRBJ1-5, with D unresolved. The CDR3 consists of 13 residues. The V end lost 5 bases, the J end lost 4 bases, and 9 bases lay between the germline ends. Germline-derived CDR1 and CDR2 are SGHVS and FNYEAQ. CDR3 coding DNA: TGTGCCAGCAGCCCGGCAGAGAATCAGCCCCAGCATTTT. It encodes CASSPAENQPQHF.

This clone was observed a few times. The chain carries TRBV14 and TRBJ1-2; D gene uncertain. The V end was cut by 0 bases, the J end by 10 bases, with 15 bases between. Looked up from germline, CDR1 is SGHDN and CDR2 is FVKESK. This CDR3 has 14 residues. DNA of the CDR3: TGTGCCAGCAGCCAAGAAATCCGGCTATGGGACTACACCTTC. This encodes CASSQEIRLWDYTF. The full variable domain, rest sourced from reference TRBV14 and TRBJ1-2, is EAGVTQFPSHSVIEKGQTVTLRCDPISGHDNLYWYRRVMGKEIKFLLHFVKESKQDESGMPNNRFLAERTGGTYSTLKVQPAELEDSGVYFCASSQEIRLWDYTFGSGTRLTVV.

For this clone: This sample includes further DNA sequences coding for the same CDR3. The V and J genes are TRBV7-2 and TRBJ2-3; no clear D gene. The CDR3 is made up of 14 amino acids. Per the germline V gene, CDR1 is SGHTA and CDR2 is FQGNSA. Trimming stripped 1 base from V and 6 bases from J, with 11 bases between. CDR3 loop: CASSLGSGADTQYF. The CDR3 DNA reads as TGTGCCAGCAGCTTAGGGTCCGGCGCGGATACGCAGTATTTT.

The chain recombines TRBV2 with TRBJ2-5, with a tentative D call TRBD1 (5 bases). The germline V gene encodes CDR1 SNHLY and CDR2 FYNNEI. The CDR3 is 11 residues long. Trimming left V 4 bases short and J 8 bases short, with 8 bases between. In DNA, the CDR3 is TGTGCCAGCAGTGGGGGCCCCACCCAGTACTTC. Protein sequence: CASSGGPTQYF.

The chain has TRBV19 and TRBJ1-1; 11 bases match TRBD1. This CDR3 contains 13 residues. Trimming removed 6 bases from V and 11 bases from J; junction bases left unmatched: 8. Germline CDR1 LNHDA, CDR2 SQIVND (reference sequence). The CDR3 protein is CASSIGQGAGAFF. The DNA for the CDR3 is TGTGCCAGTAGCATCGGACAGGGGGCAGGGGCTTTCTTT.

The V gene is TRBV7-9, the J gene TRBJ2-1; 8 bases align to TRBD1. Per germline, CDR1 SEHNR and CDR2 FQNEAQ (reference sequence). V dropped 4 bases and J dropped 0; count of bases not matched to a gene: 2. The CDR3 consists of 15 residues. CDR3 in amino acids: CASSSGQGSYNEQFF. In DNA form, the CDR3 reads TGTGCCAGCAGCTCCGGACAGGGCTCCTACAATGAGCAGTTCTTC.

The genes are TRBV11-2 and TRBJ2-1; TRBD2 aligns across 7 bases. The CDR3 is 16 amino acids. After removal of 5 bases from V and 5 bases from J, the junction contained 12 bases not matched to a gene. Germline V CDR1 and CDR2: SGHAT, FQNNGV. The CDR3 DNA reads as TGTGCCAGCAGCCCATTGTGGACTAGACTAGACAATGAGCAGTTCTTC. Translating it yields CASSPLWTRLDNEQFF.

V and J are TRBV4-1 and TRBJ1-2; unclear D gene. This CDR3 spans 15 amino acids. Per the germline V gene, CDR1 is MGHRA and CDR2 is YSYEKL. The ends were cut back, 0 bases at V and 4 bases at J, with 12 bases in the middle. In nucleotides, the CDR3 is TGCGCCAGCAGCCAAGACCCAACAGTACCCTATGGCTACACCTTC. The encoded protein is CASSQDPTVPYGYTF.

To note about this clone: In the same sample, other DNA sequences code for this CDR3. The rearrangement uses TRBV10-3 and TRBJ2-1; weak D call: TRBD1 (6 bases). Trimming pared 10 bases from V and 12 bases from J, leaving 25 bases between. CDR1 ENHRY and CDR2 SYGVKD come from the germline V gene. The length of the CDR3 is 14 residues. The CDR3 DNA sequence: TGTGCCACTAACCCGGGACAAGCGAACGAGGCGCAGTTCTTC. The encoded protein is CATNPGQANEAQFF.

This chain joins TRBV5-1 and TRBJ2-4; no definite D call. The CDR3 is made up of 16 amino acids. V lost 2 bases and J lost 0, with 12 bases in between. Germline V gene sequence: CDR1 SGHRS, CDR2 YFSETQ. This CDR3 is CASSFRTMLAKNIQYF. The CDR3 nucleotides are TGCGCCAGCAGCTTCAGGACGATGCTAGCCAAAAACATTCAGTACTTC.

The chain combines TRBV6-1 with TRBJ1-2; D uncertain. The V and J ends lost 6 bases and 4 bases respectively, with 12 bases between them. From germline, CDR1 is MNHNS and CDR2 SASEGT. The length of the CDR3 is 13 residues. The CDR3 is CASSPTTAYGYTF. DNA for the CDR3: TGTGCCAGCAGCCCGACGACGGCCTATGGCTACACCTTC.

The chain is built from TRBV27 and TRBJ2-7; D is unclear. Trimming cost V 2 bases and J 2 bases, with 10 bases left between them. Per the germline V gene, CDR1 is MNHEY and CDR2 is SMNVEV (reference sequence). This CDR3 has 14 amino acids. CDR3 residues: CASSLMGKPYEQYF. The CDR3 coding sequence is TGTGCCAGCAGTTTAATGGGAAAACCCTACGAGCAGTACTTC.

This sequence joins TRBV14 and TRBJ1-2, with D uncertain. Germline-derived CDR1 and CDR2 are SGHDN and FVKESK. Between the trimmed V and J ends, which lost 4 bases and 7 bases, there was a span of 16 bases. CDR3 length: 14 residues. CDR3 residues: CASSLMGGVGGYTF. DNA of the CDR3: TGTGCCAGCAGCCTAATGGGCGGGGTCGGTGGCTACACCTTC.